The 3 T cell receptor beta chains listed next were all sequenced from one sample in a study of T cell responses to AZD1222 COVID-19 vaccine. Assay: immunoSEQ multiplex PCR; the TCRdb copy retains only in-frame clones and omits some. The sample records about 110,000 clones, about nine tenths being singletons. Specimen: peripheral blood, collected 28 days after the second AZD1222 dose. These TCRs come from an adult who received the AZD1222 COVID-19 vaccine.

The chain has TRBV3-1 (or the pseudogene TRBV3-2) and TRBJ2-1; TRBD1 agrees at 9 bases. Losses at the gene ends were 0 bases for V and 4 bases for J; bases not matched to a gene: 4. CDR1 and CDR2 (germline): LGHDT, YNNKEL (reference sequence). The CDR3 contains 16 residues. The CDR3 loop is CASSQDPGQGYNEQFF. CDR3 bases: TGTGCCAGCAGCCAAGACCCCGGACAGGGGTACAATGAGCAGTTCTTC.

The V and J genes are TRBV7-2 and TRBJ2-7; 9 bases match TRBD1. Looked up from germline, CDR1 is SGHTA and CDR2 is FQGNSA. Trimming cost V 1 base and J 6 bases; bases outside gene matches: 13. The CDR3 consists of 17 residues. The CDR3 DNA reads TGTGCCAGCAGCTTAGGAGTGGCGGGACAGGGCGTTGGCGAGCAGTACTTC. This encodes CASSLGVAGQGVGEQYF.

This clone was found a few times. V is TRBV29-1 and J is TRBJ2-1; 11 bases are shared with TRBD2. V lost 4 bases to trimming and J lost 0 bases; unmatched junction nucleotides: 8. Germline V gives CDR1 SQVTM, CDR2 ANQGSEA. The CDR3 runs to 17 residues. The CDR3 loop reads CSVGLAGGQSSYNEQFF. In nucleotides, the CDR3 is TGCAGCGTTGGCCTAGCGGGGGGCCAGAGCTCCTACAATGAGCAGTTCTTC.